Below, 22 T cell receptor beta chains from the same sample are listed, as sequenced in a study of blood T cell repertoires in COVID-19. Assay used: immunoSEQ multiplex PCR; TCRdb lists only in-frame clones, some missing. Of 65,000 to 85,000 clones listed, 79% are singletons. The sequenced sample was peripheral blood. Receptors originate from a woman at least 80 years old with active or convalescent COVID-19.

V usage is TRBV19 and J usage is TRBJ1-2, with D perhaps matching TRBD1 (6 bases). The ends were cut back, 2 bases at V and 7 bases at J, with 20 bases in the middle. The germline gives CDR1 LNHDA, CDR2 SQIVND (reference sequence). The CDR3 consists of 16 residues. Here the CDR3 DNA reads TGTGCCAGTAGTATATGGGCGTCCCAGGGGCGAGGTGGCTACACCTTC. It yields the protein CASSIWASQGRGGYTF.

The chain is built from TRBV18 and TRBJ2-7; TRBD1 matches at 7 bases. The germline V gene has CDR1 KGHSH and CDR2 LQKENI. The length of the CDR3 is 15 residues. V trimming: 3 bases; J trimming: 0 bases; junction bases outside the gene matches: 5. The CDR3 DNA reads TGTGCCAGCTCACCGGAGACAGGGCGCTCCTACGAGCAGTACTTC. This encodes CASSPETGRSYEQYF.

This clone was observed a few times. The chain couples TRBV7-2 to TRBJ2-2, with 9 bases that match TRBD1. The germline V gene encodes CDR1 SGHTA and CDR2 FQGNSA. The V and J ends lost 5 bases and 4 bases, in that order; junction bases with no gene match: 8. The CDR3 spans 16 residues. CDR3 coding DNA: TGTGCCAGCAGCCCAAGGACAGGGGCCATCACCGGGGAGCTGTTTTTT. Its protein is CASSPRTGAITGELFF.

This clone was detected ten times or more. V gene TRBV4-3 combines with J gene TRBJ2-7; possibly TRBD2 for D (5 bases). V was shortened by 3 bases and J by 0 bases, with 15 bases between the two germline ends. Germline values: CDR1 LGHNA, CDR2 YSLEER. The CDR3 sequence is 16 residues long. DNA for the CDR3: TGCGCCAGCAGCCAGAGGGCCTATGGCAGCTCCTACGAGCAGTACTTC. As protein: CASSQRAYGSSYEQYF.

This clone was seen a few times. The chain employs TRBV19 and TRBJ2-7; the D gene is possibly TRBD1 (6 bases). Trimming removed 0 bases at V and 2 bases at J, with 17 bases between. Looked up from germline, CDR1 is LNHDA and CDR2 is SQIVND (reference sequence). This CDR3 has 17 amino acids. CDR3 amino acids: CASSIDYVQGFAYEQYF. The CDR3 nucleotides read TGTGCCAGTAGTATAGACTACGTCCAGGGGTTCGCCTACGAGCAGTACTTC.

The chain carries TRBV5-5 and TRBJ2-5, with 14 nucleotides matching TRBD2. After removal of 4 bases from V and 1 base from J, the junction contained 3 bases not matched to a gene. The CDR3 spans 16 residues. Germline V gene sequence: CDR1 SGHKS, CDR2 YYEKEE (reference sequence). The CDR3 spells CASSQGLAGGQETQYF. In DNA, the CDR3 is TGTGCCAGCAGCCAAGGACTAGCGGGGGGCCAAGAGACCCAGTACTTC.

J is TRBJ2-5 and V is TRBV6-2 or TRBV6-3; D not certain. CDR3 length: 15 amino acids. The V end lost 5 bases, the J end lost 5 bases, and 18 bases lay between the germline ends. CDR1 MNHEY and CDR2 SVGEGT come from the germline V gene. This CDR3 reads CASSPAQIVGETQYF. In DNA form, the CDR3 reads TGTGCCAGCAGTCCCGCCCAAATAGTGGGCGAGACCCAGTACTTC.

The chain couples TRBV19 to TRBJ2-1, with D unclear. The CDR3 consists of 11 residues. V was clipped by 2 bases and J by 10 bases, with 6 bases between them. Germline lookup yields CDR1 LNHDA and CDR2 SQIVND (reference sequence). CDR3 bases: TGTGCCAGTAGTATATACTACGAGCAGTTCTTC. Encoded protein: CASSIYYEQFF.

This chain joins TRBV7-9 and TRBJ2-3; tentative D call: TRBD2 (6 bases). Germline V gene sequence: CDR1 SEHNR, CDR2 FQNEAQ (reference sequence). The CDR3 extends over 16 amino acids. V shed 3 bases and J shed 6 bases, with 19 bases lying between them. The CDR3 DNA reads TGTGCCAGCAGCTTCATCGCGGGACCTTCCGGGGATACGCAGTATTTT. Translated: CASSFIAGPSGDTQYF.

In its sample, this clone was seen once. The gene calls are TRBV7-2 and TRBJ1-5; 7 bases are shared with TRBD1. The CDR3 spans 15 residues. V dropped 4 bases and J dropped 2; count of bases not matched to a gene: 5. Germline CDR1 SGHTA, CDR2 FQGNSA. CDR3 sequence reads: CASSYRGGGNQPQHF. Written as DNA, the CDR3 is TGTGCCAGCAGCTACAGGGGCGGCGGCAATCAGCCCCAGCATTTT.

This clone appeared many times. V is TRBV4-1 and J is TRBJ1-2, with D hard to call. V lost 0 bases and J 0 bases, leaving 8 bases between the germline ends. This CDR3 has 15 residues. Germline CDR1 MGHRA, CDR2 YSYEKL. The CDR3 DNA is TGCGCCAGCAGCCAAGATTTAAACTCTAACTATGGCTACACCTTC. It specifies CASSQDLNSNYGYTF.

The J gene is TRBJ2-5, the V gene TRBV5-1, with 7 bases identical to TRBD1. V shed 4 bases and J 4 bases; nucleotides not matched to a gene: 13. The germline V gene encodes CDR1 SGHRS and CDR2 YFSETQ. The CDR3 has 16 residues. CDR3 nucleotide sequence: TGCGCCAGCAGCGCATCCACCAGGACAGGTGGAGAGACCCAGTACTTC. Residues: CASSASTRTGGETQYF. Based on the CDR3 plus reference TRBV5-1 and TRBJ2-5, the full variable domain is KAGVTQTPRYLIKTRGQQVTLSCSPISGHRSVSWYQQTPGQGLQFLFEYFSETQRNKGNFPGRFSGRQFSNSRSEMNVSTLELGDSALYLCASSASTRTGGETQYFGPGTRLLVL.

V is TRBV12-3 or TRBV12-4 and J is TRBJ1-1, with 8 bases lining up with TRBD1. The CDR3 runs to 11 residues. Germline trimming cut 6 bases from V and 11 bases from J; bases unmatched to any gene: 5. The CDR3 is CASRRQGMAFF. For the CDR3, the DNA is TGTGCCAGCAGGCGACAGGGGATGGCTTTCTTT.

The CDR3 nucleotides are TGTGCCAGCAGTGACACCGGGACAGGGTTAGGTGAGCAGTTCTTC. This gives the protein CASSDTGTGLGEQFF. The chain has TRBV6-1 and TRBJ2-1, with 9 bases aligning to TRBD1. CDR1 MNHNS and CDR2 SASEGT come from the germline V gene. With 3 bases clipped from V and 9 bases from J, the junction kept 9 bases outside the gene matches. This CDR3 region has 15 residues.

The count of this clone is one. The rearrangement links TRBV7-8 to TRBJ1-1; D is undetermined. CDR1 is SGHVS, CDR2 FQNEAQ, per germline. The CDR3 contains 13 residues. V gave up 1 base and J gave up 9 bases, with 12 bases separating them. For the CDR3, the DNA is TGTGCCAGCAGCTTAGATTTAACAGTTAAAGCTTTCTTT. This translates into CASSLDLTVKAFF.

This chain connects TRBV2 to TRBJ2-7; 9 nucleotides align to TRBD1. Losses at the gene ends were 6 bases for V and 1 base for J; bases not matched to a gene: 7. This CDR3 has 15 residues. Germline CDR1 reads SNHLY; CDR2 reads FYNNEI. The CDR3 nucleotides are TGTGCCAGCAGCCCGACAGGGGGGCTTTCCTACGAGCAGTACTTC. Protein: CASSPTGGLSYEQYF. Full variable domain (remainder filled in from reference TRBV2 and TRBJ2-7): EPEVTQTPSHQVTQMGQEVILRCVPISNHLYFYWYRQILGQKVEFLVSFYNNEISEKSEIFDDQFSVERPDGSNFTLKIRSTKLEDSAMYFCASSPTGGLSYEQYFGPGTRLTVT.

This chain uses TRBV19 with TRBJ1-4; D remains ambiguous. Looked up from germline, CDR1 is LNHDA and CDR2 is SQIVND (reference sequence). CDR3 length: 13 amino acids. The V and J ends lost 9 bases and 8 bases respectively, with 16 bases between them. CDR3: CASRERAGEKLFF. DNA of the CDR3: TGTGCCAGCAGAGAGCGGGCGGGGGAAAAACTGTTTTTT.

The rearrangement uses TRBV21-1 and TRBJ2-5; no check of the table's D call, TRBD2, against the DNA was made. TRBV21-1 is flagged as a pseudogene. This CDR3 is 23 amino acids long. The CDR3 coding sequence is TGTGCCAGCAGCAAAGGTCGACTAGCGGGAGTTCCAATCCCCCCCGGGGGCGTCGAGACCCAGTACTTC. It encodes CASSKGRLAGVPIPPGGVETQYF.

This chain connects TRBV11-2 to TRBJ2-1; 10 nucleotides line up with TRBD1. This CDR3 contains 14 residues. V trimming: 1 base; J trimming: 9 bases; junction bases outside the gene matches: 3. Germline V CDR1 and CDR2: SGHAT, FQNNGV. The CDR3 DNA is TGTGCCAGCAGCTTAGGCCGGGACAGGGGTGAGCAGTTCTTC. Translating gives CASSLGRDRGEQFF. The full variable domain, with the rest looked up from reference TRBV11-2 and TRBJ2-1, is EAGVAQSPRYKIIEKRQSVAFWCNPISGHATLYWYQQILGQGPKLLIQFQNNGVVDDSQLPKDRFSAERLKGVDSTLKIQPAKLEDSAVYLCASSLGRDRGEQFFGPGTRLTVL.

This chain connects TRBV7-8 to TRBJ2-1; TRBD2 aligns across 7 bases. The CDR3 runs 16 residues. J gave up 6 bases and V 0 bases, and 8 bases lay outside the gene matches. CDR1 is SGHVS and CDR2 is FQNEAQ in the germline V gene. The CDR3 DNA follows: TGTGCCAGCAGCTTAGCCTCGGGGGGACGGGGCAATGAGCAGTTCTTC. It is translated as CASSLASGGRGNEQFF.

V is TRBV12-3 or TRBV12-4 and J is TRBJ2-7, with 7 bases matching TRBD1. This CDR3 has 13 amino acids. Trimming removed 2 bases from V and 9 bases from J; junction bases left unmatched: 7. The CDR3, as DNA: TGTGCCAGCAGTTTATTGGACAGGCCGAGGCAGTACTTC. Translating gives CASSLLDRPRQYF.

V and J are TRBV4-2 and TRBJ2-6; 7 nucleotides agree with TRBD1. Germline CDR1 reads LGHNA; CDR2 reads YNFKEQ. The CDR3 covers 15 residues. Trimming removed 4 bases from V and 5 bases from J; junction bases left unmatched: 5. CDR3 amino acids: CASSLEGGRANVLTF. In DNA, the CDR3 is TGTGCCAGCAGCCTTGAAGGGGGCCGGGCCAACGTCCTGACTTTC.